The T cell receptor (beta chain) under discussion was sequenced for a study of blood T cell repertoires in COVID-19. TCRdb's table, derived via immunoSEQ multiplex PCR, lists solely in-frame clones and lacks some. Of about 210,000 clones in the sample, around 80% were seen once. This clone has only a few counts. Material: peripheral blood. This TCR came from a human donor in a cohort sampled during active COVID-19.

The CDR3 bases are TGTGCCAGCAGCTTAGCGGGACAGGGGACCTACGAGCAGTACTTC. Its translation is CASSLAGQGTYEQYF. The chain combines TRBV11-2 with TRBJ2-7; 10 nucleotides align to TRBD1. CDR3 length: 15 amino acids. V was pared by 1 base and J by 2 bases, with 2 bases of the junction left unmatched. Germline CDR1 SGHAT, CDR2 FQNNGV. Full variable domain (missing parts from reference TRBV11-2 and TRBJ2-7): EAGVAQSPRYKIIEKRQSVAFWCNPISGHATLYWYQQILGQGPKLLIQFQNNGVVDDSQLPKDRFSAERLKGVDSTLKIQPAKLEDSAVYLCASSLAGQGTYEQYFGPGTRLTVT.